This T cell receptor beta chain was documented in a study of human T cells and chemical hapten exposure. About the study: Minor pooled library volume differences mainly drove per-sample TCR yield variation. Study outcomes and limitations: With DPC sensitization, TCRs exceeding 1 in 1000 frequency showed no change.

The library labeled individual cDNA molecules by adding unique molecular identifiers to them. Original processing notes: From about 20,000 to 690,000 TCRs were found per sample, with a median of approximately 92,000. A single record per CDR3 protein comes from TCRdb applying MiXCR to the 5' RACE reads. The V and J calls were not made by the authors but by TCRdb's processing. This table has about 140,000 distinct CDR3 sequences, around 4% appearing once. There are a few counts of this clonotype. Its antigen is unidentified. The total RNA was obtained from whole blood that was not fractionated. Trimming left V 7 bases short and J 4 bases short, with 14 bases between. CDR1 is DFQATT and CDR2 is SNEGSKA in the germline V gene (reference sequence). The CDR3 consists of 13 residues.

The chain couples TRBV20-1 to TRBJ1-3; TRBD1 is a possible D gene (5 bases). This clonotype was sampled from a female donor in good health. CDR3: CSVMSRTGNTIYF. In nucleotides, the CDR3 is TGCAGTGTTATGAGCCGGACAGGAAACACCATATATTTT.